These T cell receptor beta chains were read from a single sample in a study of T cells after yellow fever vaccination. TCRdb used MiXCR to reprocess the 5' RACE reads, holding one entry per CDR3 protein. The sample holds some 150,000 distinct CDR3 sequences; 9.3% are singletons and the top ten take around 35%. Sequencing was performed on CD8+ T cells sorted from PBMCs, taken 45 days after the yellow fever booster vaccination. The receptors were sampled from a man younger than 35 who received the YFV17D yellow fever vaccine. Each CDR3 is given without its conserved first and last residue. Fields, in order: CDR3 protein, J gene, V gene.

CDR3aa: ASSVTSSGELF
j_gene: TRBJ2-2
v_gene: TRBV9

CDR3aa: ASSLSAGSSYNEQF
j_gene: TRBJ2-1
v_gene: TRBV7-9

CDR3aa: ASSHTPEGNEQF
j_gene: TRBJ2-1
v_gene: TRBV4-1

CDR3aa: ASSLVGGPDQPQH
j_gene: TRBJ1-5
v_gene: TRBV5-1

CDR3aa: ASSLIGSRTGELF
j_gene: TRBJ2-2
v_gene: TRBV12-3/TRBV12-4

CDR3aa: AWSVAPAAVSYEQY
j_gene: TRBJ2-7
v_gene: TRBV30

CDR3aa: ASSKEAATGVGANVLT
j_gene: TRBJ2-6
v_gene: TRBV21-1

CDR3aa: ASSYGAASNTGELF
j_gene: TRBJ2-2
v_gene: TRBV6-2/TRBV6-3

CDR3aa: ASSRIGTGLYSNQPQH
j_gene: TRBJ1-5
v_gene: TRBV18

CDR3aa: ASSLARGQSTDTQY
j_gene: TRBJ2-3
v_gene: TRBV7-9

CDR3aa: ATSINGRSWMDTQY
j_gene: TRBJ2-3
v_gene: TRBV15

CDR3aa: ASGTGASTY
j_gene: TRBJ2-5
v_gene: TRBV12-3/TRBV12-4

CDR3aa: ASSYLTEGGDGYT
j_gene: TRBJ1-2
v_gene: TRBV6-5

CDR3aa: ASSLGTGYGETQY
j_gene: TRBJ2-5
v_gene: TRBV5-1

CDR3aa: ASSPPTEAF
j_gene: TRBJ1-1
v_gene: TRBV5-5

CDR3aa: ASSLATGSNGYT
j_gene: TRBJ1-2
v_gene: TRBV5-1

CDR3aa: SARASAGDAGTEAF
j_gene: TRBJ1-1
v_gene: TRBV20-1

CDR3aa: ASSMTGEGGFTGELF
j_gene: TRBJ2-2
v_gene: TRBV7-6

CDR3aa: ASSQSRLAGGEQF
j_gene: TRBJ2-1
v_gene: TRBV9

CDR3aa: ASSYPLGTGELF
j_gene: TRBJ2-2
v_gene: TRBV6-2/TRBV6-3

CDR3aa: ASSLLNVGGGLLF
j_gene: TRBJ2-1
v_gene: TRBV27

CDR3aa: ASSRLAGGEETQY
j_gene: TRBJ2-5
v_gene: TRBV3-1

CDR3aa: ASSVGGRGYEQY
j_gene: TRBJ2-7
v_gene: TRBV9

CDR3aa: ASSHEQF
j_gene: TRBJ2-1
v_gene: TRBV12-3/TRBV12-4